This T cell receptor (beta chain) was retrieved from a study of neoadjuvant anti-PD-1 for oral cavity cancer. Study-wide results and limits: TCR analyses covered only three patients per response group.

V dropped 5 bases and J dropped 0 bases, with 8 bases sitting between them. Germline V gene sequence: CDR1 SGHRS, CDR2 YFSETQ. The CDR3 is 13 amino acids. The time point here: after neoadjuvant nivolumab, at surgical resection. Sequenced by immunoSEQ multiplex PCR; TCRdb stores in-frame clones only, minus some. The sample yields some 10,000 clones, 61% seen once. Regarding this clone: Its antigen is still unknown.

V and J are TRBV5-1 and TRBJ1-1, with D perhaps matching TRBD1 (5 bases). The sample was PBMCs, taken after nivolumab (anti-PD-1) treatment. The sequence came from a person aged 35 to 85 with oral cavity squamous cell carcinoma. CDR3 in amino acids: CASRGRLNTEAFF. CDR3 DNA: TGCGCCAGCAGGGGACGGTTGAACACTGAAGCTTTCTTT.